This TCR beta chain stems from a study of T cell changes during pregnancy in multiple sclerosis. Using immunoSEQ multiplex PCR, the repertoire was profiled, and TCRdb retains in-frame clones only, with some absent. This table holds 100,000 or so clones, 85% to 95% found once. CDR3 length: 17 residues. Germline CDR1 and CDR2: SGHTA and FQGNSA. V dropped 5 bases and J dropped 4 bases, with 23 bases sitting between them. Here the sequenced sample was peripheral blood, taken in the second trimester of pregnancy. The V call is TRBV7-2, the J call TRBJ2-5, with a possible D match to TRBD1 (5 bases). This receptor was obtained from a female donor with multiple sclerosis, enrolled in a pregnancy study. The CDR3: CASSLTLSWGRGETQYF. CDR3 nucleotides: TGTGCCAGCAGCCTGACTTTGTCTTGGGGAAGGGGAGAGACCCAGTACTTC. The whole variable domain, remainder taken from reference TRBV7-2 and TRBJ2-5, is GAGVSQSPSNKVTEKGKDVELRCDPISGHTALYWYRQSLGQGLEFLIYFQGNSAPDKSGLPSDRFSAERTGGSVSTLTIQRTQQEDSAVYLCASSLTLSWGRGETQYFGPGTRLLVL.